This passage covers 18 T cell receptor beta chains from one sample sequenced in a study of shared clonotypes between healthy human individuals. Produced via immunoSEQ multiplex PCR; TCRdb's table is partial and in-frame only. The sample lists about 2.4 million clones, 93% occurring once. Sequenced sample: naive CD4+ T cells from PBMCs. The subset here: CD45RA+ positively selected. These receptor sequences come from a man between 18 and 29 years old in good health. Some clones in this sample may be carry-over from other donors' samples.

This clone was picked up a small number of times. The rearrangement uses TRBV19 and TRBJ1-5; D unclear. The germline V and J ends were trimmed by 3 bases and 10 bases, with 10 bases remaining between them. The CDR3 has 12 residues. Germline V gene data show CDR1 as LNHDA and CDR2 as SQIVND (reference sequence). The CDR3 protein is CASSIIPGPQHF. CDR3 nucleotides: TGTGCCAGTAGTATTATCCCCGGACCCCAGCATTTT.

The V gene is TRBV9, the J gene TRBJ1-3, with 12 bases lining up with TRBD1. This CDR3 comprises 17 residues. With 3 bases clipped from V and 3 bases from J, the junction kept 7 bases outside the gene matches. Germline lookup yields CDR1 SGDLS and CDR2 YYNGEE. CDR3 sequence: CASSALGQGANGNTIYF. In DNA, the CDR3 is TGTGCCAGCAGCGCCCTGGGACAGGGGGCGAATGGAAACACCATATATTTT.

The CDR3: CASSLVTSPGELFF. The CDR3 nucleotides read TGCGCCAGCAGCTTGGTAACTTCTCCCGGGGAGCTGTTTTTT. The chain joins TRBV5-1 to TRBJ2-2; D call uncertain. Trimming stripped 0 bases from V and 6 bases from J, with 9 bases between. Germline CDR1 reads SGHRS; CDR2 reads YFSETQ. The CDR3 runs 14 residues.

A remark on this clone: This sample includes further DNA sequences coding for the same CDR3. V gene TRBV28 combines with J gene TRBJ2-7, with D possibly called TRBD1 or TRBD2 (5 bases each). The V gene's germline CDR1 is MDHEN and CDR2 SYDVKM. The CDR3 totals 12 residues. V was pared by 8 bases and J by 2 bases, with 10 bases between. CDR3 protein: CASVGGPYEQYF. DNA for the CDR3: TGTGCCAGCGTTGGGGGACCCTACGAGCAGTACTTC.

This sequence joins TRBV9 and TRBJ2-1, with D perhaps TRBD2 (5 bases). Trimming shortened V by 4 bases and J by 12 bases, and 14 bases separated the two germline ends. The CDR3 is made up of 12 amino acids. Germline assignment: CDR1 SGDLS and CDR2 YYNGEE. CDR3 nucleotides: TGTGCCAGCAGCCCACTAGTTTCACGGCAGTTCTTC. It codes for CASSPLVSRQFF.

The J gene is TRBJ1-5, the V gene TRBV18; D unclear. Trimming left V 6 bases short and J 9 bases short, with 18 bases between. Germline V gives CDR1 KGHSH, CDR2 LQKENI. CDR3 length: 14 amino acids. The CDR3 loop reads CASSEGQDGRPQHF. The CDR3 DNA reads TGTGCCAGCTCCGAAGGGCAGGACGGGCGGCCCCAGCATTTT.

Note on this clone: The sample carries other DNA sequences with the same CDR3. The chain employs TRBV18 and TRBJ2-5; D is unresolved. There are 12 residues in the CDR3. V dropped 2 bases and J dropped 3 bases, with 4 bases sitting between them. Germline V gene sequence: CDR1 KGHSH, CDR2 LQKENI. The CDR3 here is CASSPGEETQYF. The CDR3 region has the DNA TGTGCCAGCTCACCAGGGGAAGAGACCCAGTACTTC.

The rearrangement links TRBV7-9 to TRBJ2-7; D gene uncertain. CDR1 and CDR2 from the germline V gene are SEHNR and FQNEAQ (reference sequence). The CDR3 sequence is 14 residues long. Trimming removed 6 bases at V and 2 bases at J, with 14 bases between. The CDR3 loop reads CASSPRQKPYEQYF. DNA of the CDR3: TGTGCCAGCAGTCCCCGGCAAAAACCCTACGAGCAGTACTTC.

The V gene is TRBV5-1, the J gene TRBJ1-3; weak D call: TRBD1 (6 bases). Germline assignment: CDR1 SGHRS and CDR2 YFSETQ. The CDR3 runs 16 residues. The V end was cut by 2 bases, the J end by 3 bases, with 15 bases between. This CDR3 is CASSLTGTLVGNTIYF. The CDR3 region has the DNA TGCGCCAGCAGCTTAACCGGGACACTTGTTGGAAACACCATATATTTT.

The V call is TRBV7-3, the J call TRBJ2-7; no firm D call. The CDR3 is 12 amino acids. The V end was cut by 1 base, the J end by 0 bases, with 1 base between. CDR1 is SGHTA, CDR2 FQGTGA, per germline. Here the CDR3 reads CASSLNSYEQYF. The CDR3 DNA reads TGTGCCAGCAGCTTAAACTCCTACGAGCAGTACTTC.

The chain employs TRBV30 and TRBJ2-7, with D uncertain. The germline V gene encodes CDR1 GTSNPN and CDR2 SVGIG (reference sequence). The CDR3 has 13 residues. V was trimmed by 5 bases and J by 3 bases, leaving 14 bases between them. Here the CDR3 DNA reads TGTGCCTGGCACCGGACCGCGGTCTACGAGCAGTACTTC. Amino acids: CAWHRTAVYEQYF.

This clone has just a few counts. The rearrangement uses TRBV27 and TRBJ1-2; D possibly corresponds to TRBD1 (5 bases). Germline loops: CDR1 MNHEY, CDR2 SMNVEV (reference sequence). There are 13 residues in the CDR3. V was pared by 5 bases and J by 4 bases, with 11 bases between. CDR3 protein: CASSTEGTYGYTF. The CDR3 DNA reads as TGTGCCAGCAGTACAGAAGGGACCTATGGCTACACCTTC.

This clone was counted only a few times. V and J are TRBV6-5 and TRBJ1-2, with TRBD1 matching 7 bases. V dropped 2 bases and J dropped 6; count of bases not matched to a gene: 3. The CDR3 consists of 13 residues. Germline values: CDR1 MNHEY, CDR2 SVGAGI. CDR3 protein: CASSYLDRNGYTF. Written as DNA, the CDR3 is TGTGCCAGCAGTTACCTGGACAGGAATGGCTACACCTTC.

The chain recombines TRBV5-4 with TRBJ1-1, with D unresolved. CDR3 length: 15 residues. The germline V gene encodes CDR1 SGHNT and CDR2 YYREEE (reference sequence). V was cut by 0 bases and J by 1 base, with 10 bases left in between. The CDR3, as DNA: TGTGCCAGCAGCTTGGCCGGGAAAGCGAACACTGAAGCTTTCTTT. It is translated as CASSLAGKANTEAFF.

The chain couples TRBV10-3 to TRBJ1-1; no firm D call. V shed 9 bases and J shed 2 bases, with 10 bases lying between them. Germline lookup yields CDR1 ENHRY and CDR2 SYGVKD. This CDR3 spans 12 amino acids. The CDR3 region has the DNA TGTGCCATTCATGGGGTAAACACTGAAGCTTTCTTT. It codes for CAIHGVNTEAFF.

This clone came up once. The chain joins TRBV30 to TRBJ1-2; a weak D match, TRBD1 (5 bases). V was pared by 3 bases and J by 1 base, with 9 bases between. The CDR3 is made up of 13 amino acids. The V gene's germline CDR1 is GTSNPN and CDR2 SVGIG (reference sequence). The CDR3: CAWRGTDNYGYTF. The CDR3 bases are TGTGCCTGGAGAGGGACGGATAACTATGGCTACACCTTC.

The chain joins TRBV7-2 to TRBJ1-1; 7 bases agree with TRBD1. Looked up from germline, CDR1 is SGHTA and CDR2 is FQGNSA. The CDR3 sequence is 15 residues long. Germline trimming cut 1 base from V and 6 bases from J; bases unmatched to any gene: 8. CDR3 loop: CASSLVGQGVAEAFF. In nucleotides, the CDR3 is TGTGCCAGCAGCTTAGTTGGCCAGGGGGTCGCTGAAGCTTTCTTT.

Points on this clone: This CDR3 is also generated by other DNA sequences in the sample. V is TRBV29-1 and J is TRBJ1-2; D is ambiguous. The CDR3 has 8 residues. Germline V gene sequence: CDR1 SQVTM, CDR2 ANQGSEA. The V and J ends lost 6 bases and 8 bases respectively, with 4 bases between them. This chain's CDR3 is CSVGGYTF. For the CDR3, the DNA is TGCAGCGTAGGGGGCTACACCTTC.